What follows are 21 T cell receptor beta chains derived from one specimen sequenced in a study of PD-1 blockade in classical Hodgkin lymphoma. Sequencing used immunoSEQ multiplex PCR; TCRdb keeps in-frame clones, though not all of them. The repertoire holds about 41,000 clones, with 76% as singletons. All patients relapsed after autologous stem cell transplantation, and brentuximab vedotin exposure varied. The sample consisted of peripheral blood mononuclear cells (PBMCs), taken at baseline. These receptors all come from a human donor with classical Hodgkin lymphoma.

The CDR3 region has the DNA TGTGCCAGCAGCTTACTTACGGGAGGGCCATTGGATGAGCAGTTCTTC. Translation: CASSLLTGGPLDEQFF. The rearrangement links TRBV7-3 to TRBJ2-1; 8 nucleotides agree with TRBD2. The CDR3 is made up of 16 amino acids. The trim removed 2 bases at V and 8 bases at J, leaving 11 bases unmatched. The germline V gene encodes CDR1 SGHTA and CDR2 FQGTGA.

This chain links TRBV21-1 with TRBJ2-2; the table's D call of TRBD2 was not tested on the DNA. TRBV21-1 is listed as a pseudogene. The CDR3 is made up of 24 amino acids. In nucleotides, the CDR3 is TGTGCCAGCAGCATATCTCGTAGGAAGGGCTCGGTTGTTGACGGGAGGGATAACACCGGGGAGCTGTTTTTT. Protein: CASSISRRKGSVVDGRDNTGELFF.

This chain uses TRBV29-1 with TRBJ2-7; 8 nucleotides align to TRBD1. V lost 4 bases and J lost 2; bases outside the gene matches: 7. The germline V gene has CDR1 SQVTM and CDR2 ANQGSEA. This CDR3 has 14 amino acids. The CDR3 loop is CSVGLDRAPYEQYF. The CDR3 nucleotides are TGCAGCGTTGGCTTGGACAGGGCTCCCTACGAGCAGTACTTC.

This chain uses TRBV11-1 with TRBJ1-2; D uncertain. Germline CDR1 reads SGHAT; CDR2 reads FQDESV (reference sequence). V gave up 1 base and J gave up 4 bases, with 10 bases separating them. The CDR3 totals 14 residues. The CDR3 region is CASSLDMGPYGYTF. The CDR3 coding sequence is TGTGCCAGCAGCTTAGATATGGGCCCCTATGGCTACACCTTC. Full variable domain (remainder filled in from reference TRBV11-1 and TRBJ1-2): EAEVAQSPRYKITEKSQAVAFWCDPISGHATLYWYRQILGQGPELLVQFQDESVVDDSQLPKDRFSAERLKGVDSTLKIQPAELGDSAMYLCASSLDMGPYGYTFGSGTRLTVV.

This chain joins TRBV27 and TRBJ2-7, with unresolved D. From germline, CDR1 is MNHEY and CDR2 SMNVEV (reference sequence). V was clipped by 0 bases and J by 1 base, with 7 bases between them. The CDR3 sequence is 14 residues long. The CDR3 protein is CASSLSPQSYEQYF. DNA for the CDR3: TGTGCCAGCAGTTTATCGCCCCAGTCCTACGAGCAGTACTTC.

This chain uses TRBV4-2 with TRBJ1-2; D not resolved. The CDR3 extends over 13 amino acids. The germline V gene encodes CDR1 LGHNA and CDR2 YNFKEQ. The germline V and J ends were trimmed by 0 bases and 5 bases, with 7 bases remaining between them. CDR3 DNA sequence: TGTGCCAGCAGCCAAGATCTGGGATATGGCTACACCTTC. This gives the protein CASSQDLGYGYTF.

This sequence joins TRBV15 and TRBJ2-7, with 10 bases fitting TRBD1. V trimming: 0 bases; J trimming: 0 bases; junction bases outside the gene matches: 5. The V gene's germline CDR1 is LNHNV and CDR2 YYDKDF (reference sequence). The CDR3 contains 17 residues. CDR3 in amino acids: CATSRDRGQGDSYEQYF. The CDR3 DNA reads TGTGCCACCAGCAGAGATCGAGGACAGGGGGACTCCTACGAGCAGTACTTC.

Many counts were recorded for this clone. The CDR3 here is CASSLETGGIAEAFF. CDR3 coding DNA: TGTGCCAGCAGCTTAGAGACAGGGGGCATCGCTGAAGCTTTCTTT. The chain combines TRBV7-9 with TRBJ1-1; TRBD1 agrees at 10 bases. Germline V gene sequence: CDR1 SEHNR, CDR2 FQNEAQ (reference sequence). This CDR3 comprises 15 residues. V gave up 1 base and J gave up 6 bases; unmatched junction bases: 5.

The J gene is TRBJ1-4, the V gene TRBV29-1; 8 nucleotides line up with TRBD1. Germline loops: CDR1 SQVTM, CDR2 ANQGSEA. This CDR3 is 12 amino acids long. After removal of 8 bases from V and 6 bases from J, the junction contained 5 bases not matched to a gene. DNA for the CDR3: TGCAGCTCCAGGGGGCTTGATGAAAAACTGTTTTTT. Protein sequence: CSSRGLDEKLFF.

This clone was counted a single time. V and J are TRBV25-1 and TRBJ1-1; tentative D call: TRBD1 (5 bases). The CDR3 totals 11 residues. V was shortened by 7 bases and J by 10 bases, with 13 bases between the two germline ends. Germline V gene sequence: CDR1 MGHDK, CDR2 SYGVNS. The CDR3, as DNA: TGTGCCAGCAATTGGGGGGATAGAGCTTTCTTT. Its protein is CASNWGDRAFF.

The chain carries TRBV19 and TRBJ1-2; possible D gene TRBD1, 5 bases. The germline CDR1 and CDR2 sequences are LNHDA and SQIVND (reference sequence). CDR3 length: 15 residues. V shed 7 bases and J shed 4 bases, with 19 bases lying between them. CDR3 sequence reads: CASTPPGPPSYGYTF. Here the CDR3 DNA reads TGTGCCAGTACCCCTCCGGGGCCCCCATCCTATGGCTACACCTTC. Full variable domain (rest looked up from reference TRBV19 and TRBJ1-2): DGGITQSPKYLFRKEGQNVTLSCEQNLNHDAMYWYRQDPGQGLRLIYYSQIVNDFQKGDIAEGYSVSREKKESFPLTVTSAQKNPTAFYLCASTPPGPPSYGYTFGSGTRLTVV.

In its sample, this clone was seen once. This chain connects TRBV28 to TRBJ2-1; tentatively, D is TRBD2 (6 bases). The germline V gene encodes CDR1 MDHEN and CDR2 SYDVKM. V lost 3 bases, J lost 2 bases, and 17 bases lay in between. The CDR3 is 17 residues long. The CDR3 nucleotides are TGTGCCAGCAGTTTGGGAATAGGACTATCAGCCTACAATGAGCAGTTCTTC. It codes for CASSLGIGLSAYNEQFF.

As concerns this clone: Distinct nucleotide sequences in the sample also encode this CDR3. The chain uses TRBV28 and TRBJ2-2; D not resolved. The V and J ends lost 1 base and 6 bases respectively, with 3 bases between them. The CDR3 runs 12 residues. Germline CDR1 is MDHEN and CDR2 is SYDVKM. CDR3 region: CASSLLAGELFF. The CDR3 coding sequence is TGTGCCAGCAGTTTATTAGCCGGGGAGCTGTTTTTT.

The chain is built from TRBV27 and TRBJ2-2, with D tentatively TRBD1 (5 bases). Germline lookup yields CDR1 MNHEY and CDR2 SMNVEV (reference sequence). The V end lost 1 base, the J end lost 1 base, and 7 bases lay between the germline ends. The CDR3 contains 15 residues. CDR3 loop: CASSLYRGNTGELFF. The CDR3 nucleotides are TGTGCCAGCAGTTTATATAGGGGGAACACCGGGGAGCTGTTTTTT.

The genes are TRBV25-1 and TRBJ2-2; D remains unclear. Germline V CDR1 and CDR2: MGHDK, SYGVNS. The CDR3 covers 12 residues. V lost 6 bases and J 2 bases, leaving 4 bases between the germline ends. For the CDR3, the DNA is TGTGCCAGCAGGATTAACACCGGGGAGCTGTTTTTT. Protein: CASRINTGELFF.

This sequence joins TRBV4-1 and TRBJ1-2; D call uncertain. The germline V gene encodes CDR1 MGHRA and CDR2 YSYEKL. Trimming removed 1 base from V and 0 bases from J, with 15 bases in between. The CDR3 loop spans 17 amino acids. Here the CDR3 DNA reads TGCGCCAGCAGCCAAGTCGAGGTAGCCGAACCTAACTATGGCTACACCTTC. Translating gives CASSQVEVAEPNYGYTF.

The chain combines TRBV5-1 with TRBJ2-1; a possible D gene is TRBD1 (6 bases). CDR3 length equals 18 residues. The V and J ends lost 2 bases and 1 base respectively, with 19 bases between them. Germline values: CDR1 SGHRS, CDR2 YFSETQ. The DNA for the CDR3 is TGCGCCAGCAGCTTATCAGGGACACTCGTCCTTTCCTACAATGAGCAGTTCTTC. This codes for CASSLSGTLVLSYNEQFF.

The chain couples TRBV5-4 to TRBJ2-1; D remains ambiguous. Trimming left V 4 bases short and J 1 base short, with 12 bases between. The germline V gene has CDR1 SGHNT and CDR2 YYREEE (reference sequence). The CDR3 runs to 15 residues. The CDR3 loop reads CASSPASGSYNEQFF. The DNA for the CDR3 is TGTGCCAGCAGCCCAGCTTCCGGGTCCTACAATGAGCAGTTCTTC.

In DNA form, the CDR3 reads TGTGCCAGCAGTTTATCATTCGGACCGTGGCCCCGCGAGCAGTACTTC. Translation: CASSLSFGPWPREQYF. The chain has TRBV27 and TRBJ2-7; D is ambiguous. Trimming cost V 0 bases and J 6 bases, with 18 bases left between them. This CDR3 is built from 16 residues. Germline V gives CDR1 MNHEY, CDR2 SMNVEV (reference sequence).

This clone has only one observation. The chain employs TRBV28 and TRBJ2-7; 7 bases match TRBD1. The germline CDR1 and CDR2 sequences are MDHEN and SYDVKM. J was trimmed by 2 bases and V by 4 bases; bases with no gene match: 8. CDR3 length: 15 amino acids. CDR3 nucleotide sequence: TGTGCCAGCAGTTGGAGAGGGGGCCTAACCTACGAGCAGTACTTC. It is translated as CASSWRGGLTYEQYF.

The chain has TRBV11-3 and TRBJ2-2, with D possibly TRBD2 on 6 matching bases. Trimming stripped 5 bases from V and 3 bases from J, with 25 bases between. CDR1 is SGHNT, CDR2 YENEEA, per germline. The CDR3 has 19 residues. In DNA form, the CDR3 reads TGTGCCAGCAGCCCCACCCCCGGAGGCGGTAGCGGTTACACCGGGGAGCTGTTTTTT. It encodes CASSPTPGGGSGYTGELFF.